The present T cell receptor (beta chain) was sequenced within a study of blood T cells in healthy people across ages. This clonotype has at least ten counts. The antigen is not known. The study's findings and limits: Unsorted PBMC material precluded a definitive naive versus antigen-experienced comparison. Investigators treated diversity estimates from one million T cells as underestimates. Researchers report that TCR beta diversity correlated strongly with naive T cell percentage.

With a J-beta primer mix and a sample-barcoded 5' primer, a second PCR ran about 6 to 11 cycles. TCRdb called the 5' RACE reads again in MiXCR, with one record for every CDR3 protein. This sample has roughly 680,000 distinct CDR3 sequences, with 52% found just once. Every sample gave at least 5 micrograms of total RNA when it was extracted. Germline CDR1 is SGHDT and CDR2 is YYEEEE. The CDR3 has 18 amino acids. V shed 4 bases and J 5 bases; nucleotides not matched to a gene: 17. The clonotype originates from a woman older than 75 in good health. The V call is TRBV5-6, the J call TRBJ2-3; 9 bases are a match to TRBD2. Material: blood. The CDR3: CASSLGLASRLVIDTQYF. CDR3 sequence (DNA): TGTGCCAGCAGCCTCGGACTAGCGAGCCGCCTGGTGATAGATACGCAGTATTTT.